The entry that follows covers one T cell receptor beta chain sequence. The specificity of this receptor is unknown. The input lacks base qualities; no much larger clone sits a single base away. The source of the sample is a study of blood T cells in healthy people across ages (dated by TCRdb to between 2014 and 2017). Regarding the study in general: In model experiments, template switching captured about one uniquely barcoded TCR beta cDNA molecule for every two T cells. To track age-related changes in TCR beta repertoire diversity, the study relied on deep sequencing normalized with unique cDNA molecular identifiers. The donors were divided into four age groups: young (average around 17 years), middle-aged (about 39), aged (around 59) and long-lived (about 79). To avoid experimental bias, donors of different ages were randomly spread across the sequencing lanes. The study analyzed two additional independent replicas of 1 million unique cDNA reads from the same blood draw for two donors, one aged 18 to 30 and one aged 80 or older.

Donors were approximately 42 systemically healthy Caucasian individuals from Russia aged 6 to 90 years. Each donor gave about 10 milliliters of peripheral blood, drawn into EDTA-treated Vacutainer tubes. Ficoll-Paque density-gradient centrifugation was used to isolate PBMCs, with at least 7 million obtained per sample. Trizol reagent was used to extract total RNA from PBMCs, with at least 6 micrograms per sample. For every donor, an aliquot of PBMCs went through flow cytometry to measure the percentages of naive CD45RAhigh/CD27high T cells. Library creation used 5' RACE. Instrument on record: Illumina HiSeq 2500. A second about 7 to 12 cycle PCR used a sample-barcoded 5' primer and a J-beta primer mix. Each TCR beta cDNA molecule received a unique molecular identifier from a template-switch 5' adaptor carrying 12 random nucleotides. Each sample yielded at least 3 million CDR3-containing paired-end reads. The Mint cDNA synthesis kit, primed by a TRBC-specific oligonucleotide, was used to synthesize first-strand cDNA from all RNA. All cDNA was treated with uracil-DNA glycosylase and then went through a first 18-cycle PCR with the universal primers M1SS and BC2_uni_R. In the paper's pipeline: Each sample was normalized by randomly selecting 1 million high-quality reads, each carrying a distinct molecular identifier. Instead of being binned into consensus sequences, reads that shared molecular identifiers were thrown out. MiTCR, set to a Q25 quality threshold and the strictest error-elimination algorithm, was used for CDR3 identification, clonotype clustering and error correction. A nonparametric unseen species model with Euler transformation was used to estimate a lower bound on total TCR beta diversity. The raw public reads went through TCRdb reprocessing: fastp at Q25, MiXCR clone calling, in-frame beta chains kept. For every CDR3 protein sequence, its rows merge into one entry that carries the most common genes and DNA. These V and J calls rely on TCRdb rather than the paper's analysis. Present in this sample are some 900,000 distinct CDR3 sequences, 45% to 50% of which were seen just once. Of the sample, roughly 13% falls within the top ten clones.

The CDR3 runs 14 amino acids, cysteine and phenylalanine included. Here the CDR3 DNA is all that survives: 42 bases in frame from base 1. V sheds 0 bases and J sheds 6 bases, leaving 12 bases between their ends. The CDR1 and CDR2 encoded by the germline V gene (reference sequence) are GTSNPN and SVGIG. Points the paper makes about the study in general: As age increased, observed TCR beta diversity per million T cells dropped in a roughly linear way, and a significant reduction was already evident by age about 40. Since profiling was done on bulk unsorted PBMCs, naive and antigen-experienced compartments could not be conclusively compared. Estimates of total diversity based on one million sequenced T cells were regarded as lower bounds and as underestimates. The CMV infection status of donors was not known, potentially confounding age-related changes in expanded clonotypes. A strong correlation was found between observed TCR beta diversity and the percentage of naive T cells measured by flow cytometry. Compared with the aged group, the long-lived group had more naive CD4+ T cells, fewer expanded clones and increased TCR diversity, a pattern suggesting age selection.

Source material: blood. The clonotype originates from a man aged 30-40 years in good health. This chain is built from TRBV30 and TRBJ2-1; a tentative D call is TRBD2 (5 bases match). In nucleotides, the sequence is TGTGCCTGGAGTGTCGGTACAGAGGGCAATGAGCAGTTCTTC. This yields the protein CAWSVGTEGNEQFF.